This T cell receptor (beta chain) was captured in a study of early T cells in non-severe SARS-CoV-2 infection. In this sample, this clonotype turned up many times. Each single cDNA molecule received a unique molecular identifier. TCRdb reanalysed the 5' RACE reads using MiXCR and keeps one entry per CDR3 protein. Of about 100,000 distinct CDR3 sequences in the sample, 13% are singletons; the top ten hold about 2.1%. V lost 0 bases, J lost 6 bases, and 7 bases lay in between. Germline lookup yields CDR1 SGDLS and CDR2 YYNGEE. The CDR3 is 13 amino acids. Sequencing was performed on whole blood. The receptor was isolated from an adult who was a healthcare worker with PCR-confirmed SARS-CoV-2 infection or an uninfected control (not recorded which). The rearrangement links TRBV9 to TRBJ2-1; D not certain. The CDR3 nucleotides are TGTGCCAGCAGCGTAGCTGTGGGCAATGAGCAGTTCTTC. It translates to CASSVAVGNEQFF.